What follows describes a single T cell receptor beta chain. What antigen it recognizes has not been identified. No per-base quality is available; no much larger clone lies one base away. At the junction V is shortened by 2 bases and J by 2 bases; bases outside the gene matches: 4. In the germline V gene, CDR1 corresponds to KGHSH and CDR2 to LQKENI. From the cysteine through the phenylalanine, the CDR3 covers 15 amino acids. The entry retains the CDR3 DNA only, 45 bases that are in frame from base 1. This record belongs to a study of blood T cell repertoires in COVID-19 (dated by TCRdb to 2020 to 2021). Broadly, across the study: Samples covering the acute and convalescent phases of COVID-19 were provided by collaborators in the United States, Italy and Spain. The prospective study material was composed of cDNA or gDNA derived from T cells, B-cell-depleted T cells, or PBMCs. Subjects who had been exposed to COVID-19, were actively infected with it, or had recovered from it provided the deeply sampled blood TCRbeta repertoires that made up the dataset. The repertoires were released in a freely available public database intended as a resource for research on the immune response to SARS-CoV-2. The samples were drawn from the first 160 participants of the ongoing ImmuneRACE study and from some 1,300 subjects provided by 6 global collaborators. Nearly every sample came with metadata listing a de-identified subject ID, COVID-19 status, age in years and sex. HLA class I and class II types, where available, came from metadata supplied by the sample provider rather than from assay-based typing. Findings and caveats that apply to the study as a whole: The amount of clinical and demographic metadata varied by source and participant and was provided uncurated.

TCRbeta CDR3 regions were amplified from genomic DNA by means of the immunoSEQ Assay, a bias-controlled multiplex PCR. From the authors' description of their analysis: Nucleated cell counts per sample were estimated from amplification of reference gene primers within the assay. To quantify the absolute abundance of each unique TCRbeta CDR3 rearrangement, sequence reads were collapsed and filtered. For each sample, productive Simpson clonality was calculated by taking the square root of Simpson's diversity index across productive rearrangements. TCRdb obtained this table from immuneACCESS and retained in-frame rearrangements with V and J assigned. These tables miss some clones; where compared with another copy, unresolved V genes account for less than half of the shortfall, and the remainder is unexplained. The V and J calls and the clone size are those of that table, but D and trimming were determined from the DNA. The sample has 200,000 to 300,000 clones on record, approximately 80% of them singletons. The ten largest clones capture around 7% of the sample.

One collaborating source in Seattle enrolled patients while the patients were actively infected and followed the patients over time throughout the course of disease. Collaborating institutions collected whole blood in K2EDTA tubes following their own protocols. For TCRbeta analysis, collaborators shipped samples in one of three forms: frozen whole blood, isolated PBMCs, or DNA extracted from either of those sample types. The sample was peripheral blood. The clonotype originates from a woman over 75 with COVID-19, enrolled during active disease. The chain is made from TRBV18 and TRBJ2-3; the central 7 bases match TRBD2. In nucleotides, the sequence is TGTGCCAGCTCACCATGGGGGACTAACACAGATACGCAGTATTTT. Translated, it reads CASSPWGTNTDTQYF. Reference TRBV18 and TRBJ2-3 genes cover what lies past the CDR3, so the full variable domain is NAGVMQNPRHLVRRRGQEARLRCSPMKGHSHVYWYRQLPEEGLKFMVYLQKENIIDESGMPKERFSAEFPKEGPSILRIQQVVRGDSAAYFCASSPWGTNTDTQYFGPGTRLTVL.